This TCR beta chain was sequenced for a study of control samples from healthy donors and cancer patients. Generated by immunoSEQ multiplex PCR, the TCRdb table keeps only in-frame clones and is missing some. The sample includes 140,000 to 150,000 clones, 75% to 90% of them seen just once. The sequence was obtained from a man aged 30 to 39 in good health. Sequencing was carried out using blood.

The CDR3 spells CATSGRTGAMYEQYF. CDR3 nucleotide sequence: TGTGCCACCAGTGGGAGGACAGGGGCGATGTACGAGCAGTACTTC. The V gene is TRBV24-1, the J gene TRBJ2-7; 9 bases line up with TRBD1. Per the germline V gene, CDR1 is KGHDR and CDR2 is SFDVKD. Trimming at V came to 5 bases and at J to 4 bases, leaving 8 bases not matched to a gene. CDR3 length: 15 amino acids.